This T cell receptor (beta chain) was observed in a study of blood T cell repertoires in COVID-19. V lost 10 bases, J lost 8 bases, and 7 bases stayed unmatched. The CDR3 length is 13 residues. Germline CDR1 LNHDA, CDR2 SQIVND (reference sequence). The repertoire was sequenced with immunoSEQ multiplex PCR; TCRdb's copy has only in-frame clones and lacks some. This repertoire shows around 290,000 clones, approximately 92% found once; its top ten account for 1.1%. This TCR was recovered from a young woman who had recovered from COVID-19. The specimen was PBMCs or T cells enriched from blood (not recorded which). This rearrangement joins TRBV19 to TRBJ1-6; 8 positions match TRBD1. The CDR3 DNA reads TGTGCCACCTCGGACAGGGCTGATTCACCCCTCCACTTT. Its protein product is CATSDRADSPLHF.